In its sample, the clone carrying this TCR beta chain was seen once. Germline V gene sequence: CDR1 SGHDT, CDR2 YYEEEE. CDR3 length: 12 amino acids. V lost 3 bases, J lost 5 bases, and 7 bases lay in between. The sample originates from a study of cytomegalovirus exposure and HLA in healthy donors. Vbeta (60) and Jbeta (13) primers were used in the PCR. Produced via immunoSEQ multiplex PCR; TCRdb's table is partial and in-frame only. This sample has about 160,000 clones, with approximately 80% found just once. The clonotype originates from a man aged 50 to 60 in good health and CMV-seropositive. This sequence joins TRBV5-6 and TRBJ2-3; D is undetermined. The sequenced sample was PBMCs. The CDR3 loop reads CASSSTLDTQYF. In DNA, the CDR3 is TGTGCCAGCAGCTCCACTCTAGATACGCAGTATTTT.